The table lists the clone carrying this T cell receptor beta chain with many counts. Its antigen is as yet unknown. Assay: immunoSEQ multiplex PCR; the TCRdb copy retains only in-frame clones and omits some. The data show about 960,000 clones, approximately 76% seen once. CD4+ cell separation produced CD45RA+ naive and CD45RA-negative memory subsets. This sample was taken from a study of shared clonotypes between healthy human individuals. The wider study: Each donor contributed plates that comprised three CD4 naive, three CD4 memory, two CD8 naive and one CD8 memory. Whole-study results and caveats: Non-shared clonotypes were found to have lower generation probabilities than the clonotypes that were shared by all four of the sorted-subset donors. An anticipated effect of sequencing depth on clonotype sharing among donors was recognized.

This sequence was found in a young man in good health. The sample consisted of memory CD4+ T cells sorted from blood. The subset: CD45RA-negative fraction.

The CDR3 DNA sequence: TGTGCCAGCAGGCCCGGGACAGGGGGCTATGGCTACACCTTC. Protein: CASRPGTGGYGYTF. This chain joins TRBV28 and TRBJ1-2; 11 bases fit TRBD1. The V and J ends lost 6 bases and 4 bases, in that order; junction bases with no gene match: 4. Germline V gene lookup returns CDR1 MDHEN and CDR2 SYDVKM. CDR3 length: 14 amino acids.